Following are 27 T cell receptor beta chains from one sample sequenced in a study of T cells in Graves' hyperthyroidism and ophthalmopathy. Template material for amplifying TCR beta CDR3 regions consisted of RNA transcripts. The study used the HTBI primer set for a first-round RT-PCR of the TCR CDR3. A single record per CDR3 protein comes from TCRdb applying MiXCR to the multiplex PCR reads. The sample records fewer than 700,000 distinct CDR3 sequences, 15% to 20% being singletons. The sample was blood. All receptors derive from a woman between 18 and 29 years old with Graves' ophthalmopathy.

This clonotype showed up many times. The chain carries TRBV30 and TRBJ2-5; no definite D call. Germline V gene sequence: CDR1 GTSNPN, CDR2 SVGIG (reference sequence). V was clipped by 0 bases and J by 5 bases, with 10 bases between them. The CDR3 totals 13 residues. CDR3 in amino acids: CAWSVRLSETQYF. The CDR3 region has the DNA TGTGCCTGGAGTGTACGTCTAAGTGAGACCCAGTACTTC.

The chain uses TRBV15 and TRBJ2-1, with TRBD1 matching over 9 bases. Germline V CDR1 and CDR2: LNHNV, YYDKDF (reference sequence). This CDR3 has 18 residues. Losses at the gene ends were 0 bases for V and 3 bases for J; bases not matched to a gene: 9. CDR3 loop: CATSREYLRDRVYNEQFF. Here the CDR3 DNA reads TGTGCCACCAGCAGAGAATACTTACGGGACAGGGTCTACAATGAGCAGTTCTTC.

In this sample, this clonotype turned up a few times. The gene calls are TRBV5-4 and TRBJ2-2, with 9 bases identical to TRBD1. Germline assignment: CDR1 SGHNT and CDR2 YYREEE (reference sequence). The CDR3 contains 14 residues. The V and J ends lost 7 bases and 6 bases, in that order; junction bases with no gene match: 7. CDR3 residues: CASRDREEAGELFF. The CDR3, as DNA: TGTGCCAGCCGGGACAGGGAAGAAGCCGGGGAGCTGTTTTTT.

The V gene is TRBV4-1, the J gene TRBJ2-7; D is possibly TRBD1 (6 bases). This CDR3 spans 14 amino acids. Germline CDR1 is MGHRA and CDR2 is YSYEKL. V lost 1 base, J lost 4 bases, and 11 bases lay in between. This CDR3 is CASSQVDRPYEQYF. The CDR3 bases are TGCGCCAGCAGCCAAGTAGACAGGCCATACGAGCAGTACTTC.

This clonotype was seen many times. The chain combines TRBV10-3 with TRBJ2-3; D is uncertain. V lost 2 bases, J lost 2 bases, and 11 bases lay in between. The CDR3 runs to 15 residues. The germline gives CDR1 ENHRY, CDR2 SYGVKD. DNA for the CDR3: TGTGCCATCAGTGAGAGAACCGTCGTCACAGATACGCAGTATTTT. Its protein is CAISERTVVTDTQYF.

The rearrangement joins TRBV7-6 to TRBJ2-4, with no clear D. The CDR3 spans 18 residues. Trimming stripped 5 bases from V and 0 bases from J, with 20 bases between. Germline V gene lookup returns CDR1 SGHVS and CDR2 FNYEAQ. For the CDR3, the DNA is TGTGCCAGCAGCACCCAGGCTAGTGCGGTGAGAGCCAAAAACATTCAGTACTTC. It encodes CASSTQASAVRAKNIQYF.

The sample holds a few counts of this clonotype. This chain uses TRBV7-9 with TRBJ2-5; the D is unclear. V lost 5 bases and J lost 0, with 10 bases in between. Germline lookup yields CDR1 SEHNR and CDR2 FQNEAQ (reference sequence). The CDR3 consists of 14 residues. CDR3 nucleotide sequence: TGTGCCAGCAGCATAAGCCAGGACCAAGAGACCCAGTACTTC. Translation gives CASSISQDQETQYF.

A few counts support this clonotype. The genes are TRBV19 and TRBJ1-4; 7 nucleotides match TRBD1. CDR1 LNHDA and CDR2 SQIVND come from the germline V gene (reference sequence). This CDR3 has 15 amino acids. The J segment lost 8 bases and the V segment lost 5 bases, leaving 11 bases of the junction unmatched. The CDR3 spells CASSPGQTITEKLFF. The CDR3 coding sequence is TGTGCCAGTAGTCCGGGACAGACGATTACGGAAAAACTGTTTTTT.

The chain is built from TRBV5-8 and TRBJ2-3, with 14 bases identical to TRBD2. This CDR3 comprises 17 residues. Trimming cost V 5 bases and J 8 bases; bases outside gene matches: 13. Germline V gene lookup returns CDR1 SGHTS and CDR2 YDEGEE. CDR3 amino acids: CASRHGGLAGDGRTQYF. In nucleotides, the CDR3 is TGTGCCAGCAGACACGGGGGACTAGCGGGAGATGGTCGTACGCAGTATTTT.

This clonotype appeared many times. The V gene is TRBV28, the J gene TRBJ2-5, with D unresolved. The length of the CDR3 is 15 residues. V lost 4 bases to trimming and J lost 4 bases, with 16 bases between them. CDR1 is MDHEN, CDR2 SYDVKM, per germline. The CDR3 nucleotides read TGTGCCAGCAGTTCCGGCAGCGCACGGCGAGAGACCCAGTACTTC. Protein: CASSSGSARRETQYF.

Many counts were recorded for this clonotype. The chain couples TRBV11-2 to TRBJ1-4, with no clear D. Germline CDR1 and CDR2: SGHAT and FQNNGV. The CDR3 is 15 amino acids. Deletions cut 3 bases from V and 0 bases from J, with 8 bases between. CDR3 residues: CASSFTPTTNEKLFF. CDR3 DNA: TGTGCCAGCAGCTTTACACCCACAACTAATGAAAAACTGTTTTTT.

There are a few counts of this clonotype. The chain employs TRBV7-2 and TRBJ1-2, with D perhaps matching TRBD1 (5 bases). With 0 bases removed from V and 2 bases from J, the gap between germline ends came to 13 bases. Germline values: CDR1 SGHTA, CDR2 FQGNSA. This CDR3 comprises 16 residues. The CDR3 region is CASSLAPRQRNYGYTF. The CDR3 DNA is TGTGCCAGCAGCTTAGCCCCCAGACAGCGGAACTATGGCTACACCTTC. The entire variable domain, with the rest obtained from reference TRBV7-2 and TRBJ1-2, is as follows: GAGVSQSPSNKVTEKGKDVELRCDPISGHTALYWYRQSLGQGLEFLIYFQGNSAPDKSGLPSDRFSAERTGGSVSTLTIQRTQQEDSAVYLCASSLAPRQRNYGYTFGSGTRLTVV.

This clonotype was observed many times. CDR3 nucleotides: TGTGCCAGTAGTACTCTCGTCGCCACTGAAGCTTTCTTT. This codes for CASSTLVATEAFF. The V and J genes are TRBV19 and TRBJ1-1; D is unresolved. Trimming took off 4 bases at V and 4 bases at J, with 10 bases between the two ends. The CDR3 totals 13 residues. The V gene's germline CDR1 is LNHDA and CDR2 SQIVND (reference sequence).

This clonotype was seen at least ten times. This chain connects TRBV12-3 or TRBV12-4 to TRBJ1-5; 8 bases are shared with TRBD1. The CDR3 is 15 amino acids. J gave up 0 bases and V 7 bases, and 5 bases lay outside the gene matches. CDR3 nucleotides: TGTGCCAGCACCCACACAGGGGGTAGCAATCAGCCCCAGCATTTT. This encodes CASTHTGGSNQPQHF.

This clonotype occurred a few times. The chain is built from TRBV19 and TRBJ1-5; D might be TRBD1 (5 bases). Germline V gives CDR1 LNHDA, CDR2 SQIVND (reference sequence). The V and J ends lost 4 bases and 1 base respectively, with 17 bases between them. This CDR3 contains 17 residues. CDR3 bases: TGTGCCAGTAGTACTTCAGGATGGGGCCAGAGCAATCAGCCCCAGCATTTT. This sequence encodes CASSTSGWGQSNQPQHF.

This clonotype showed up many times. J is TRBJ2-1 and V is TRBV28; D gene ambiguous. CDR3 length equals 14 residues. V lost 5 bases, J lost 7 bases, and 15 bases lay in between. Per germline, CDR1 MDHEN and CDR2 SYDVKM. The CDR3 DNA reads TGTGCCAGCAGTCTAACCCTTCGACCGAATGAGCAGTTCTTC. Protein product: CASSLTLRPNEQFF.

The genes are TRBV29-1 and TRBJ2-3, with D unresolved. CDR1 and CDR2 from the germline V gene are SQVTM and ANQGSEA. The germline V and J ends were trimmed by 6 bases and 0 bases, with 13 bases remaining between them. This CDR3 is 14 amino acids long. As DNA, the CDR3 is TGCAGCGTCCTTTTAACCTCTAGCACAGATACGCAGTATTTT. It encodes CSVLLTSSTDTQYF.

This clonotype was counted ten times or more. CDR3 DNA: TGTGCCAGCAGCGTCGGACTAGCCTCCTACAATGAGCAGTTCTTC. Translation gives CASSVGLASYNEQFF. This chain links TRBV13 with TRBJ2-1; 8 bases match TRBD2. V dropped 5 bases and J dropped 0; count of bases not matched to a gene: 3. Germline V gene sequence: CDR1 PRHDT, CDR2 FYEKMQ (reference sequence). The length of the CDR3 is 15 residues. Drawing the rest from reference TRBV13 and TRBJ2-1, the complete variable domain is AAGVIQSPRHLIKEKRETATLKCYPIPRHDTVYWYQQGPGQDPQFLISFYEKMQSDKGSIPDRFSAQQFSDYHSELNMSSLELGDSALYFCASSVGLASYNEQFFGPGTRLTVL.

The CDR3 DNA sequence: TGTGCCAGCAGCTTAGATCAGGTCCAACAATACGAGCAGTACTTC. Encoded protein: CASSLDQVQQYEQYF. This chain joins TRBV11-2 and TRBJ2-7; D remains unclear. The CDR3 runs to 15 residues. Germline assignment: CDR1 SGHAT and CDR2 FQNNGV. V lost 0 bases to trimming and J lost 4 bases, with 13 bases between them.

V and J are TRBV3-1 and TRBJ1-2; D gene ambiguous. The germline V gene encodes CDR1 LGHDT and CDR2 YNNKEL (reference sequence). V lost 0 bases and J lost 6, with 17 bases in between. There are 16 residues in the CDR3. This CDR3 reads CASSQDLGRRANGYTF. The DNA of the CDR3 is TGTGCCAGCAGCCAAGATCTTGGACGTAGGGCCAATGGCTACACCTTC.

The chain couples TRBV19 to TRBJ1-4, with D maybe TRBD1 (5 bases). Trimming removed 3 bases from V and 6 bases from J, with 14 bases in between. Germline CDR1 and CDR2: LNHDA and SQIVND (reference sequence). CDR3 length: 15 amino acids. CDR3 nucleotide sequence: TGTGCCAGTAGTATTGATCTAGGGGAGGATGAAAAACTGTTTTTT. Translation: CASSIDLGEDEKLFF.

As to this clonotype: A much larger clonotype is one base distant, so this may be a read error. This chain uses TRBV7-8 with TRBJ2-1, with D tentatively TRBD1 (5 bases). CDR3 length: 15 amino acids. Germline loops: CDR1 SGHVS, CDR2 FQNEAQ. V was pared by 8 bases and J by 7 bases, with 21 bases between. CDR3 loop: CASGQDSLYRNEQFF. The DNA of the CDR3 is TGTGCCAGCGGCCAAGACTCTCTGTACAGGAATGAGCAGTTCTTC.

This clonotype was found a few times. The genes are TRBV7-9 and TRBJ2-3; TRBD1 agrees at 8 bases. The CDR3 spans 17 residues. Germline V gives CDR1 SEHNR, CDR2 FQNEAQ (reference sequence). Unmatched junction bases numbered 15, after V lost 5 bases and J lost 5 bases. The CDR3 spells CASSHNRRDRKKDTQYF. DNA of the CDR3: TGTGCCAGCAGCCACAACCGACGGGACAGGAAGAAAGATACGCAGTATTTT.

In its sample, this clonotype was seen a few times. V is TRBV6-2 or TRBV6-3 and J is TRBJ1-6, with 7 bases matching TRBD1. The CDR3 spans 17 residues. Germline V gene sequence: CDR1 MNHEY, CDR2 SVGEGT. With 4 bases clipped from V and 9 bases from J, the junction kept 15 bases outside the gene matches. CDR3 loop: CASSSRQGDKVRSPLHF. DNA of the CDR3: TGTGCCAGCAGTTCCCGACAGGGAGATAAAGTGCGTTCACCCCTCCACTTT.

The CDR3 loop is CASSFTASHYEQYF. As DNA, the CDR3 is TGTGCCAGCAGCTTCACAGCGAGCCACTACGAGCAGTACTTC. The chain couples TRBV27 to TRBJ2-7; D remains ambiguous. Germline CDR1 MNHEY, CDR2 SMNVEV (reference sequence). Trimming pared 6 bases from V and 3 bases from J, leaving 15 bases between. This CDR3 spans 14 amino acids.

This clonotype was recorded many times. This sequence joins TRBV18 and TRBJ2-3, with D unclear. The germline V gene has CDR1 KGHSH and CDR2 LQKENI. There are 13 residues in the CDR3. The germline V and J ends were trimmed by 3 bases and 6 bases, with 10 bases remaining between them. CDR3 sequence (DNA): TGTGCCAGCTCACCCCAGGTGGAGGATACGCAGTATTTT. Residues: CASSPQVEDTQYF.

The chain employs TRBV19 and TRBJ2-1; D is unclear. Germline CDR1 reads LNHDA; CDR2 reads SQIVND (reference sequence). The CDR3 contains 12 residues. V was trimmed by 4 bases and J by 6 bases, leaving 7 bases between them. The DNA for the CDR3 is TGTGCCAGTAGTACCTACTCCAATGAGCAGTTCTTC. Translating gives CASSTYSNEQFF. Full variable domain (remainder filled in from reference TRBV19 and TRBJ2-1): DGGITQSPKYLFRKEGQNVTLSCEQNLNHDAMYWYRQDPGQGLRLIYYSQIVNDFQKGDIAEGYSVSREKKESFPLTVTSAQKNPTAFYLCASSTYSNEQFFGPGTRLTVL.